A selection of T cell receptor beta chains follows, all from one sample in a study of blood T cell repertoires in COVID-19. Sequencing used immunoSEQ multiplex PCR; TCRdb keeps in-frame clones, though not all of them. The table shows 140,000 or so clones, with around 86% occurring only once. Sequencing was done on a sample of peripheral blood. These receptors came from a human donor in a cohort sampled during active COVID-19. Each CDR3 is given with its conserved first and last residue.

v_gene: TRBV15; CDR3aa: CATSRDVYSSYEQYF
v_gene: TRBV19; CDR3aa: CASSIPSQNYGYTF
v_gene: TRBV7-9; CDR3aa: CASSLGGTGPYEAFF
v_gene: TRBV19; CDR3aa: CASSKGAAGYGYTF
v_gene: TRBV5-1; CDR3aa: CASSLVPDQETQYF
v_gene: TRBV7-2; CDR3aa: CASSLGTKTYEQYF
v_gene: TRBV5-1; CDR3aa: CASSLLSGAPLGEQYF
v_gene: TRBV7-3; CDR3aa: CASSYRDRHGYTF
v_gene: TRBV6-6; CDR3aa: CASSYGPVSQETQYF
v_gene: TRBV27; CDR3aa: CASRGLAGEWEQYF
v_gene: TRBV7-2; CDR3aa: CASSPRSGGGAFF
v_gene: TRBV28; CDR3aa: CASSFPGISNQPQHF
v_gene: TRBV28; CDR3aa: CASKGGGLLGYTF
v_gene: TRBV4-3; CDR3aa: CASSQEPGQGRSNYGYTF
v_gene: TRBV19; CDR3aa: CASSTTPVIGTGDPGANVLTF
v_gene: TRBV29-1; CDR3aa: CSHTTGGEQYF
v_gene: TRBV6-2/TRBV6-3; CDR3aa: CASSTNPLGQHGYTF
v_gene: TRBV12-3/TRBV12-4; CDR3aa: CASSPSGRTQFF
v_gene: TRBV5-1; CDR3aa: CASSWGTGSNEQYF
v_gene: TRBV3-1/TRBV3-2; CDR3aa: CASSQASQTDTQYF
v_gene: TRBV7-2; CDR3aa: CASSLAGTRGETQYF
v_gene: TRBV5-3; CDR3aa: CARSLCSRRNQPQHF
v_gene: TRBV28; CDR3aa: CASKGAPYEQYF
v_gene: TRBV28; CDR3aa: CASRKTGNPYEQYF
v_gene: TRBV28; CDR3aa: CASSQRLTQETQYF
v_gene: TRBV6-6; CDR3aa: CASSLSGSYEQYF
v_gene: TRBV15; CDR3aa: CATSRDLLVGQGRSPLHF
v_gene: TRBV11-2; CDR3aa: CASSQSDRGPYEQYF
v_gene: TRBV14; CDR3aa: CASSQSGLANEQYF
v_gene: TRBV7-2; CDR3aa: CASRSPRQGSYGYTF
v_gene: TRBV6-5; CDR3aa: CATYSGGRGSDTQYF